This TCR beta chain is from a study of PD-1 blockade in classical Hodgkin lymphoma. Across the whole study: Nivolumab dosed at 3 mg/kg went to patients intravenously every 2 weeks.

The CDR3 is 14 amino acids. V was cut by 2 bases and J by 7 bases, with 11 bases left in between. Germline assignment: CDR1 LNHDA and CDR2 SQIVND (reference sequence). Overall study findings and caveats: Those achieving complete response showed baseline diversity like newly diagnosed patients. When set against healthy donors, newly diagnosed patients were reported to show lower baseline TCR diversity.

Measured with immunoSEQ multiplex PCR; TCRdb has only the in-frame clones, and not every one. The sample shows tens of thousands of clones, over 75% of them seen only once. Concerning this clone itself: Its antigen is still unknown.

Time point reported: cycle 4 day 1 (C4D1), after less than seven weeks of nivolumab. In every patient, relapse followed autologous stem cell transplantation, while exposure to brentuximab vedotin differed. The study recorded best responses of complete response, partial response or progressive disease. The chain links TRBV19 to TRBJ2-2; D remains unclear. Sample: peripheral blood mononuclear cells (PBMCs), taken before the fourth cycle of nivolumab. This TCR was sampled from a human donor with classical Hodgkin lymphoma. The CDR3 coding sequence is TGTGCCAGTAGTATAATTACGCAGGACGGGGAGCTGTTTTTT. It encodes CASSIITQDGELFF.